These 31 T cell receptor beta chains came from one sample sequenced in a study of OX40 agonist ivuxolimab in advanced cancers. TCRdb's copy holds only in-frame clones and misses some; the assay was immunoSEQ multiplex PCR. The sample contains fewer than 70,000 clones, 85% to 95% of which appear only once. The source material was CD4+ or CD8+ T cells sorted from blood, sampled in a trial of the OX40 agonist ivuxolimab. These receptor sequences come from an adult with an advanced solid tumor such as melanoma, head and neck, liver or kidney cancer.

This chain joins TRBV9 and TRBJ2-3; 8 positions match TRBD2. From germline, CDR1 is SGDLS and CDR2 YYNGEE. CDR3 length: 16 residues. Germline trimming cut 0 bases from V and 2 bases from J; bases unmatched to any gene: 5. CDR3 DNA: TGTGCCAGCAGCGTAGAAAGCGGGAGTTACACAGATACGCAGTATTTT. The encoded protein is CASSVESGSYTDTQYF.

This sequence joins TRBV19 and TRBJ2-1, with a weak D call TRBD1 (5 bases). The V end was cut by 6 bases, the J end by 2 bases, with 8 bases between. CDR1 LNHDA and CDR2 SQIVND come from the germline V gene (reference sequence). The CDR3 runs to 13 residues. Here the CDR3 DNA reads TGTGCCAGTAGATACAGGCCCTACAATGAGCAGTTCTTC. It encodes CASRYRPYNEQFF.

The rearrangement joins TRBV4-3 to TRBJ1-1, with a weak D call TRBD1 (5 bases). Trimming left V 6 bases short and J 1 base short, with 12 bases between. This CDR3 contains 14 residues. CDR1 and CDR2 from the germline V gene are LGHNA and YSLEER. DNA of the CDR3: TGCGCCAGCAGTTGTCGGGGGGGGAACACTGAAGCTTTCTTT. This gives the protein CASSCRGGNTEAFF.

The gene calls are TRBV6-5 and TRBJ2-7; no firm D call. Trimming removed 0 bases at V and 6 bases at J, with 12 bases between. This CDR3 spans 14 amino acids. CDR1 and CDR2 (germline): MNHEY, SVGAGI. The CDR3, as DNA: TGTGCCAGCAGTTACTCTGTAGGGCTCGGCGAGCAGTACTTC. Translated, it gives CASSYSVGLGEQYF.

V gene TRBV11-2 combines with J gene TRBJ2-1; 14 nucleotides match TRBD2. The CDR3 spans 14 residues. The V gene's germline CDR1 is SGHAT and CDR2 FQNNGV. J was trimmed by 7 bases and V by 10 bases; bases with no gene match: 6. The DNA of the CDR3 is TGTGCCACCGGGACTAGCGGGAGCCCAAATGAGCAGTTCTTC. This encodes CATGTSGSPNEQFF.

The chain couples TRBV6-6 to TRBJ2-1, with 10 bases identical to TRBD1. The CDR3 runs to 14 residues. J lost 16 bases, V lost 6 bases, and 15 bases had no gene match. The germline gives CDR1 MNHNY, CDR2 SVGAGI (reference sequence). The CDR3 protein is CASSSPGQGMVQFF. CDR3 DNA sequence: TGTGCCAGCAGCTCCCCGGGACAGGGGATGGTGCAATTCTTC.

The chain employs TRBV7-2 and TRBJ2-4, with 7 bases aligning to TRBD1. V dropped 3 bases and J dropped 3; count of bases not matched to a gene: 11. From germline, CDR1 is SGHTA and CDR2 FQGNSA. CDR3 size: 17 residues. Written as DNA, the CDR3 is TGTGCCAGCAGCTTTCAGACAGGGCTCTCCGGCAAAAACATTCAGTACTTC. Translating it yields CASSFQTGLSGKNIQYF.

The chain carries TRBV5-6 and TRBJ2-6; D gene unclear. The CDR3 sequence is 15 residues long. Per germline, CDR1 SGHDT and CDR2 YYEEEE. The V gene lost 0 bases and the J gene lost 0 bases, with 4 bases spanning the gap. CDR3 nucleotide sequence: TGTGCCAGCAGCTTGGGCGGCTCTGGGGCCAACGTCCTGACTTTC. Encoded protein: CASSLGGSGANVLTF.

The chain is built from TRBV4-3 and TRBJ2-5; maybe TRBD2 (6 bases). With 0 bases removed from V and 7 bases from J, the gap between germline ends came to 9 bases. Looked up from germline, CDR1 is LGHNA and CDR2 is YSLEER. The CDR3 loop spans 13 amino acids. The CDR3 DNA reads as TGCGCCAGCAGCCAAGACTTCGGGGGGACCCAGTACTTC. Its translation: CASSQDFGGTQYF.

The chain is built from TRBV10-1 and TRBJ2-7, with D tentatively TRBD1 or TRBD2 (5 bases each). CDR1 and CDR2 (germline): WNHNN, SYGVQD (reference sequence). There are 14 residues in the CDR3. V was shortened by 0 bases and J by 5 bases, with 11 bases between the two germline ends. The CDR3 DNA reads TGCGCCAGCAGTGAGTCACAGGCGAGGGACGAGCAGTACTTC. Its translation: CASSESQARDEQYF.

V and J are TRBV10-2 and TRBJ1-1; no definite D call. With 0 bases removed from V and 1 base from J, the gap between germline ends came to 6 bases. The germline V gene has CDR1 WSHSY and CDR2 SAAADI. The CDR3 consists of 14 residues. CDR3 coding DNA: TGCGCCAGCAGTGAGTCGAGGACGAACACTGAAGCTTTCTTT. Residues: CASSESRTNTEAFF.

This clone has only a few counts. This chain joins TRBV16 and TRBJ1-5, with 8 bases fitting TRBD1. The germline gives CDR1 KGHSY, CDR2 FQNENV. The CDR3 has 15 residues. V lost 2 bases to trimming and J lost 6 bases; unmatched junction nucleotides: 6. In DNA, the CDR3 is TGTGCCAGCAGCCAACTTGGACAGGGTGGTCAGCCCCAGCATTTT. This codes for CASSQLGQGGQPQHF.

The V and J genes are TRBV4-1 and TRBJ1-2, with 8 bases lining up with TRBD1. The trim removed 0 bases at V and 9 bases at J, leaving 12 bases unmatched. The CDR3 spans 16 residues. The germline gives CDR1 MGHRA, CDR2 YSYEKL. The CDR3 nucleotides are TGCGCCAGCAGCCAAGAGGGGACAGGCCGCGGCTCTAGCTACACCTTC. Translation gives CASSQEGTGRGSSYTF.

This CDR3 reads CSAIRVAEAFF. The CDR3 nucleotides read TGCAGTGCTATCAGGGTGGCTGAAGCTTTCTTT. The chain combines TRBV20-1 with TRBJ1-1, with TRBD1 as a possible D gene (5 bases). The V end lost 4 bases, the J end lost 6 bases, and 9 bases lay between the germline ends. Germline V gene sequence: CDR1 DFQATT, CDR2 SNEGSKA (reference sequence). The CDR3 totals 11 residues.

This rearrangement joins TRBV9 to TRBJ1-3; D call uncertain. Deletions cut 1 base from V and 1 base from J, with 6 bases between. The CDR3 has 14 residues. Germline assignment: CDR1 SGDLS and CDR2 YYNGEE. The CDR3: CASSVQSSGNTIYF. The CDR3 DNA sequence: TGTGCCAGCAGCGTACAGTCTTCTGGAAACACCATATATTTT. Looking up the rest from reference TRBV9 and TRBJ1-3 gives the full variable domain: DSGVTQTPKHLITATGQRVTLRCSPRSGDLSVYWYQQSLDQGLQFLIQYYNGEERAKGNILERFSAQQFPDLHSELNLSSLELGDSALYFCASSVQSSGNTIYFGEGSWLTVV.

V gene TRBV19 combines with J gene TRBJ1-1, with a weak D call TRBD1 (6 bases). The CDR3 is made up of 13 amino acids. Germline-derived CDR1 and CDR2 are LNHDA and SQIVND (reference sequence). Deletions cut 10 bases from V and 0 bases from J, with 12 bases between. DNA of the CDR3: TGTGCCACCCAGGGGATACTGAACACTGAAGCTTTCTTT. Protein product: CATQGILNTEAFF.

The chain carries TRBV11-3 and TRBJ1-1, with D possibly TRBD1 on 5 matching bases. The CDR3 runs to 15 residues. The germline CDR1 and CDR2 sequences are SGHNT and YENEEA. Trimming left V 2 bases short and J 6 bases short, with 16 bases between. CDR3 DNA sequence: TGTGCCAGCAGCTTAAGTCAGGGTACGGTTCCTGAAGCTTTCTTT. Amino acids: CASSLSQGTVPEAFF. Variable domain in full (rest from reference TRBV11-3 and TRBJ1-1): EAGVVQSPRYKIIEKKQPVAFWCNPISGHNTLYWYLQNLGQGPELLIRYENEEAVDDSQLPKDRFSAERLKGVDSTLKIQPAELGDSAVYLCASSLSQGTVPEAFFGQGTRLTVV.

This chain links TRBV7-9 with TRBJ2-3; D may match TRBD1 or TRBD2 (5 bases each). The CDR3 is made up of 16 amino acids. The germline V and J ends were trimmed by 3 bases and 2 bases, with 15 bases remaining between them. Germline V gene data show CDR1 as SEHNR and CDR2 as FQNEAQ (reference sequence). CDR3 nucleotides: TGTGCCAGCAGCTTCTGGGCAGGGAGCTTCACAGATACGCAGTATTTT. Its translation is CASSFWAGSFTDTQYF.

The rearrangement joins TRBV9 to TRBJ2-2, with D unresolved. Trimming removed 1 base from V and 2 bases from J, with 0 bases in between. The CDR3 length is 12 residues. Germline CDR1 SGDLS, CDR2 YYNGEE. CDR3 coding DNA: TGTGCCAGCAGCGTAAACACCGGGGAGCTGTTTTTT. Protein sequence: CASSVNTGELFF. Full variable domain (remainder filled in from reference TRBV9 and TRBJ2-2): DSGVTQTPKHLITATGQRVTLRCSPRSGDLSVYWYQQSLDQGLQFLIQYYNGEERAKGNILERFSAQQFPDLHSELNLSSLELGDSALYFCASSVNTGELFFGEGSRLTVL.

The chain employs TRBV28 and TRBJ2-7; unclear D gene. V gave up 4 bases and J gave up 3 bases, with 16 bases separating them. Germline V gives CDR1 MDHEN, CDR2 SYDVKM. The CDR3 runs to 15 residues. The CDR3 reads CASSSGVGSVYEQYF. The DNA for the CDR3 is TGTGCCAGCAGTTCAGGTGTAGGGTCGGTCTACGAGCAGTACTTC.

V is TRBV19 and J is TRBJ2-3, with D hard to call. The CDR3 sequence is 14 residues long. Germline V CDR1 and CDR2: LNHDA, SQIVND (reference sequence). Trimming pared 4 bases from V and 0 bases from J, leaving 8 bases between. CDR3 protein: CASSTYTSTDTQYF. DNA for the CDR3: TGTGCCAGTAGTACCTATACTAGCACAGATACGCAGTATTTT.

This chain links TRBV30 with TRBJ2-7; 8 bases line up with TRBD1. V was clipped by 1 base and J by 6 bases; unmatched bases: 5. In germline, CDR1 is GTSNPN, CDR2 SVGIG (reference sequence). The CDR3 contains 13 residues. This chain's CDR3 is CAWSGQGNGEQYF. The DNA of the CDR3 is TGTGCCTGGAGTGGACAGGGGAACGGCGAGCAGTACTTC.

This chain connects TRBV18 to TRBJ1-5; 12 nucleotides align to TRBD1. The V segment lost 6 bases and the J segment 0 bases; nucleotides outside the gene matches: 9. Germline CDR1 KGHSH, CDR2 LQKENI. This CDR3 comprises 18 residues. CDR3 region: CASSLAGTGGFSNQPQHF. The CDR3 DNA sequence: TGTGCCAGCTCCCTAGCGGGGACAGGGGGCTTTAGCAATCAGCCCCAGCATTTT.

This chain joins TRBV2 and TRBJ2-5; TRBD1 is a possible D gene (6 bases). Near its end, the DNA agrees better with TRBJ2-7, so the J call may be wrong. The V gene's germline CDR1 is SNHLY and CDR2 FYNNEI. The CDR3 is made up of 15 amino acids. CDR3 sequence: CASSEAGQRVYEQYF. The CDR3 coding sequence is TGTGCCAGCAGTGAAGCCGGACAGAGAGTCTACGAGCAGTACTTC.

The genes are TRBV13 and TRBJ1-2, with D perhaps matching TRBD1 (6 bases). Per the germline V gene, CDR1 is PRHDT and CDR2 is FYEKMQ (reference sequence). Deletions cut 5 bases from V and 8 bases from J, with 15 bases between. The CDR3 length is 13 residues. The CDR3 DNA is TGTGCCAGCAGCCAACAGGGATTCGGCGGCTACACCTTC. Translating it yields CASSQQGFGGYTF.

The chain carries TRBV4-2 and TRBJ2-7; TRBD2 matches 8 bases. The germline gives CDR1 LGHNA, CDR2 YNFKEQ. The CDR3 extends over 15 amino acids. V gave up 2 bases and J gave up 0 bases; unmatched junction bases: 3. The CDR3, as DNA: TGTGCCAGCAGCCAAATAGCGGGGAGCTCCTACGAGCAGTACTTC. Translation gives CASSQIAGSSYEQYF.

This clone was picked up a small number of times. The genes are TRBV14 and TRBJ1-2; TRBD1 matches 9 bases. The CDR3 totals 13 residues. The ends lost 6 bases at V and 8 bases at J; junction bases unmatched: 7. The germline gives CDR1 SGHDN, CDR2 FVKESK. CDR3 nucleotide sequence: TGTGCCAGCAGACCACAGGGGGCGCCCGGCTACACCTTC. Its translation is CASRPQGAPGYTF.

The rearrangement links TRBV11-2 to TRBJ2-7, with no clear D. The CDR3 spans 16 residues. Germline V CDR1 and CDR2: SGHAT, FQNNGV. The V end lost 2 bases, the J end lost 4 bases, and 18 bases lay between the germline ends. CDR3 sequence: CASSLLPEVWVYEQYF. The CDR3 nucleotides are TGTGCCAGCAGCTTACTCCCAGAGGTGTGGGTGTACGAGCAGTACTTC.

This clone showed up just once. V is TRBV7-6 and J is TRBJ1-1; 7 nucleotides line up with TRBD1. The germline V gene encodes CDR1 SGHVS and CDR2 FNYEAQ. CDR3 length equals 15 residues. The J segment lost 2 bases and the V segment lost 5 bases, leaving 8 bases of the junction unmatched. This chain's CDR3 is CASSTRQGQNTEAFF. DNA of the CDR3: TGTGCCAGCAGCACACGACAGGGACAAAACACTGAAGCTTTCTTT.

Written as DNA, the CDR3 is TGTGCCAGTAGTCTTAGCGGAGGGGCCTACAATGAGCAGTTCTTC. The encoded protein is CASSLSGGAYNEQFF. The chain uses TRBV19 and TRBJ2-1; maybe TRBD2 (6 bases). From germline, CDR1 is LNHDA and CDR2 SQIVND (reference sequence). The V end was cut by 5 bases, the J end by 2 bases, with 13 bases between. CDR3 length equals 15 residues.

V is TRBV27 and J is TRBJ2-7, with unresolved D. The germline V gene encodes CDR1 MNHEY and CDR2 SMNVEV (reference sequence). The V end was cut by 6 bases, the J end by 0 bases, with 6 bases between. The CDR3 has 12 amino acids. The CDR3 loop reads CASRASSYEQYF. The DNA for the CDR3 is TGTGCCAGCAGGGCAAGCTCCTACGAGCAGTACTTC.